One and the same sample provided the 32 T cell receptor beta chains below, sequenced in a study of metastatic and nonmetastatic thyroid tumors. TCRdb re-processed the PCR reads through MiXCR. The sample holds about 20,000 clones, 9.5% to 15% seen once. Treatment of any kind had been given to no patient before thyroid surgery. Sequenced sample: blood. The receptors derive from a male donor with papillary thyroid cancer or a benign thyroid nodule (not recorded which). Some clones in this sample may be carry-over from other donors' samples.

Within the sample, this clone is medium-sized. The CDR3 nucleotides are TGTGCCAGCAGTTTGTCAGGGGTTGAAGAGACCCAGTACTTC. It codes for CASSLSGVEETQYF. The chain joins TRBV12-3 or TRBV12-4 to TRBJ2-5; D perhaps matches TRBD1 (6 bases). The CDR3 consists of 14 residues. With 3 bases removed from V and 3 bases from J, the gap between germline ends came to 11 bases.

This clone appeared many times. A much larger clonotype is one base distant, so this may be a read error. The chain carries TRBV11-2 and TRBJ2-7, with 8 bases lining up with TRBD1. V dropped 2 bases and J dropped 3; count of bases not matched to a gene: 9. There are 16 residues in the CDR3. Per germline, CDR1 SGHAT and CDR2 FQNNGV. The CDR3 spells CASSLLPQGAGYEQYF. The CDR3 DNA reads TGTGCCAGCAGCTTATTACCTCAGGGGGCGGGCTACGAGCAGTACTTC.

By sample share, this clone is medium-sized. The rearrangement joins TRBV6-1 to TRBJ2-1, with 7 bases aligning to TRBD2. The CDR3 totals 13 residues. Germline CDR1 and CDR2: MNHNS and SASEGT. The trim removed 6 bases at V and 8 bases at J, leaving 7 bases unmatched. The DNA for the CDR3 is TGTGCCAGCAGCGACGGGACTACGGATGAGCAGTTCTTC. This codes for CASSDGTTDEQFF.

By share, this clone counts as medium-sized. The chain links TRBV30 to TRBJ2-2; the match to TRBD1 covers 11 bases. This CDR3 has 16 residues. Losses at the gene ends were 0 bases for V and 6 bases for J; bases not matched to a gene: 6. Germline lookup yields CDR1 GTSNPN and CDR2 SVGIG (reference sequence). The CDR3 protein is CAWSVLPGQGAGELFF. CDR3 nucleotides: TGTGCCTGGAGTGTACTCCCGGGACAGGGGGCCGGGGAGCTGTTTTTT.

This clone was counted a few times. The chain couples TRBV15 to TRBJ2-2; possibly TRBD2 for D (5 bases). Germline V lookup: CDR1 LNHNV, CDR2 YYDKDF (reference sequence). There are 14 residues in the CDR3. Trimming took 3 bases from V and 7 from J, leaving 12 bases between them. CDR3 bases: TGTGCCACCAGCAGGCCTCGAGGGTTCGGGGAGCTGTTTTTT. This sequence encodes CATSRPRGFGELFF.

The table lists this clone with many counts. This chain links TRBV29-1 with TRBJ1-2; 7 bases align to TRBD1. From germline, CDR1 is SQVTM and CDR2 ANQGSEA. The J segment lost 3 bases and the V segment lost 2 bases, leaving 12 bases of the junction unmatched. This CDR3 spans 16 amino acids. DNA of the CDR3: TGCAGCGTTGAAAATAAGGTCCCCCAGGGGGACTATGGCTACACCTTC. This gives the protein CSVENKVPQGDYGYTF. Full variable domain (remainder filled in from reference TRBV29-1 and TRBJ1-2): SAVISQKPSRDICQRGTSLTIQCQVDSQVTMMFWYRQQPGQSLTLIATANQGSEATYESGFVIDKFPISRPNLTFSTLTVSNMSPEDSSIYLCSVENKVPQGDYGYTFGSGTRLTVV.

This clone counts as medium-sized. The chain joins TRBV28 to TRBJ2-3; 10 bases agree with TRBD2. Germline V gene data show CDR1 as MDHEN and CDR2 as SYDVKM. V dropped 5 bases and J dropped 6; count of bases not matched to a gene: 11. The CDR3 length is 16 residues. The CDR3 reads CASSLTLAGVEDTQYF. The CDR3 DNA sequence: TGTGCCAGCAGTCTAACCCTAGCGGGAGTGGAGGATACGCAGTATTTT.

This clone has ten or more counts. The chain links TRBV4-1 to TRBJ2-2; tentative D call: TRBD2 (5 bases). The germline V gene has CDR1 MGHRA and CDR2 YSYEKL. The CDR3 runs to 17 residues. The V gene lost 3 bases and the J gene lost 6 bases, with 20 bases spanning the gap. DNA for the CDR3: TGCGCCAGCAGCCACCAAGTTGGACTGACGGCGGCCGGGGAGCTGTTTTTT. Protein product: CASSHQVGLTAAGELFF.

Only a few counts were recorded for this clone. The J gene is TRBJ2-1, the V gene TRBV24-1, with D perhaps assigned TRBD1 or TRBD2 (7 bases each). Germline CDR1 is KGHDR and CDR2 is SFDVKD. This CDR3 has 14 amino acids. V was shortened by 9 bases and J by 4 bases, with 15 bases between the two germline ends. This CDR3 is CATGGDSQYNEQFF. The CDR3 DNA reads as TGTGCCACCGGGGGGGACAGCCAGTACAATGAGCAGTTCTTC.

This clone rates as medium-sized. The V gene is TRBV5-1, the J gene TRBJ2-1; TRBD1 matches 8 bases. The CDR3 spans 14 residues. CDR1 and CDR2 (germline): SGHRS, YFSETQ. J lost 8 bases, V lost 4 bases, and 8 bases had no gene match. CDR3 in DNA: TGCGCCAGCAGCCCTACACAGGGGGACGATGAGCAGTTCTTC. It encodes CASSPTQGDDEQFF.

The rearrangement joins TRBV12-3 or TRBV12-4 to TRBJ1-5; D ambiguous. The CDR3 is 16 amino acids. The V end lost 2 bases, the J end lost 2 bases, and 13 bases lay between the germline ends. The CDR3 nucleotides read TGTGCCAGCAGTTTAATCAGACCGTCAGGCAATCAGCCCCAGCATTTT. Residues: CASSLIRPSGNQPQHF.

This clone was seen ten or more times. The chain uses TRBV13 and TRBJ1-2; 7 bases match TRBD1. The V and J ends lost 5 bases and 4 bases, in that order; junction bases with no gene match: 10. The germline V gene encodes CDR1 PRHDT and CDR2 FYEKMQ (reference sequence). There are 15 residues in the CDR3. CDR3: CASSPYRGESYGYTF. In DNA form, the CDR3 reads TGTGCCAGCAGCCCGTACAGGGGAGAATCCTATGGCTACACCTTC.

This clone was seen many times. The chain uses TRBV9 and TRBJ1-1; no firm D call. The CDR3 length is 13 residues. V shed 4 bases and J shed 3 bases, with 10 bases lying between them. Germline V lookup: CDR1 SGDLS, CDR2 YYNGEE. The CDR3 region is CASSLGGDTEAFF. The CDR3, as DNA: TGTGCCAGCAGCCTCGGTGGGGACACTGAAGCTTTCTTT. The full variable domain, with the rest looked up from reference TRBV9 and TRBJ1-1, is DSGVTQTPKHLITATGQRVTLRCSPRSGDLSVYWYQQSLDQGLQFLIQYYNGEERAKGNILERFSAQQFPDLHSELNLSSLELGDSALYFCASSLGGDTEAFFGQGTRLTVV.

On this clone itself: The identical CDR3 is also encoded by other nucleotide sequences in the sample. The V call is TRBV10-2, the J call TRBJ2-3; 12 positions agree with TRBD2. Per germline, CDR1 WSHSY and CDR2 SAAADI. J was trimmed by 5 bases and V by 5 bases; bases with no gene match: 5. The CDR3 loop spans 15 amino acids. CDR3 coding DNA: TGCGCCAGCAGTCCCACTAGCGGGAGGATAGATACGCAGTATTTT. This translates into CASSPTSGRIDTQYF.

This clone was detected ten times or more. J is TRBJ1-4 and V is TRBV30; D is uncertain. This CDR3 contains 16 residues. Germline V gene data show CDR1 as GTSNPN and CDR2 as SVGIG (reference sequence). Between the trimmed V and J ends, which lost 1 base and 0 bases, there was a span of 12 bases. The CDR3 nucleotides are TGTGCCTGGAGTGGCAAAGGAGGGCCAACTAATGAAAAACTGTTTTTT. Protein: CAWSGKGGPTNEKLFF. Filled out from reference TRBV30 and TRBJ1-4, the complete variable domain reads SQTIHQWPATLVQPVGSPLSLECTVEGTSNPNLYWYRQAAGRGLQLLFYSVGIGQISSEVPQNLSASRPQDRQFILSSKKLLLSDSGFYLCAWSGKGGPTNEKLFFGSGTQLSVL.

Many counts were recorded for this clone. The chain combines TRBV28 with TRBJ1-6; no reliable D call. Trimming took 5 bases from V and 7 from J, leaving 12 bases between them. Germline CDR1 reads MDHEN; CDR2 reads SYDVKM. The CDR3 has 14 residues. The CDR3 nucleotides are TGTGCCAGCAGTCCCCATCAGAGGAATTCACCCCTCCACTTT. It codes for CASSPHQRNSPLHF.

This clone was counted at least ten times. This CDR3 reads CATSGQVGANVYNEQFF. In nucleotides, the CDR3 is TGTGCCACCAGTGGCCAGGTGGGGGCTAATGTCTACAATGAGCAGTTCTTC. V gene TRBV24-1 combines with J gene TRBJ2-1, with D possibly matching TRBD1 (6 bases). Germline V lookup: CDR1 KGHDR, CDR2 SFDVKD. V gave up 5 bases and J gave up 3 bases, with 19 bases separating them. The CDR3 has 17 residues.

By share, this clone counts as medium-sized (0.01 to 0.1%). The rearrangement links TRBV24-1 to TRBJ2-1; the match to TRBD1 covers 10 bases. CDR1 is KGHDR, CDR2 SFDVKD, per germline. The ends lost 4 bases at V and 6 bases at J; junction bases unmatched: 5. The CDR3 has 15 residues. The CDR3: CATSESGTGVNEQFF. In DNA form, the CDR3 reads TGTGCCACCAGTGAGTCCGGGACAGGGGTCAATGAGCAGTTCTTC.

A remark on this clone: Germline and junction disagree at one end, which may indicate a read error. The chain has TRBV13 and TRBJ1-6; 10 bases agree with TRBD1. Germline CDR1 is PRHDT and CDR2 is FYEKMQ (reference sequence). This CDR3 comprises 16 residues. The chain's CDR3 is CASILAGQGCESPLHF. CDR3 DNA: TGTGCCAGCATCTTAGCGGGACAGGGGTGTGAATCACCCCTCCACTTT.

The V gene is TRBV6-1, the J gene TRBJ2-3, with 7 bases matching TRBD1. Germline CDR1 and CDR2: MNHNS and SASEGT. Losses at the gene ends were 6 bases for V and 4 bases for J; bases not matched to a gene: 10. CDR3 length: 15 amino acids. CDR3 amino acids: CASRLLAQGADTQYF. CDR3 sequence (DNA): TGTGCCAGCAGACTACTGGCCCAGGGGGCAGATACGCAGTATTTT.

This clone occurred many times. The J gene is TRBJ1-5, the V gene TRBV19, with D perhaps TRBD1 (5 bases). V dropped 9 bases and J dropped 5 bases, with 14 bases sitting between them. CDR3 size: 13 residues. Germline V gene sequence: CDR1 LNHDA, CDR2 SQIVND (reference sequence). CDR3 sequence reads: CASRDPGDQPQHF. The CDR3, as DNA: TGTGCCAGCCGGGACCCAGGCGATCAGCCCCAGCATTTT. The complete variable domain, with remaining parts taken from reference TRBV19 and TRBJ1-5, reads DGGITQSPKYLFRKEGQNVTLSCEQNLNHDAMYWYRQDPGQGLRLIYYSQIVNDFQKGDIAEGYSVSREKKESFPLTVTSAQKNPTAFYLCASRDPGDQPQHFGDGTRLSIL.

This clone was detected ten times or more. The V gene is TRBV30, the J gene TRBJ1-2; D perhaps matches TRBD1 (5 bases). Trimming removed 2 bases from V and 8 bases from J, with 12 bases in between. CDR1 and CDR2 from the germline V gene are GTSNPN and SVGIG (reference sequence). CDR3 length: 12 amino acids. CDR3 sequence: CAWSPTRGGYTF. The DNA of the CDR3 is TGTGCCTGGAGTCCCACCCGGGGGGGCTACACCTTC.

The CDR3 DNA reads as TGTGCCAGCAGTTACAGGGGTACGCGGAGCAATCAGCCCCAGCATTTT. Amino acids: CASSYRGTRSNQPQHF. The rearrangement uses TRBV12-3 or TRBV12-4 and TRBJ1-5, with 7 positions matching TRBD1. CDR3 length: 16 residues. The junction had 7 bases not matched to a gene; V was cut back by 4 bases and J by 1 base.

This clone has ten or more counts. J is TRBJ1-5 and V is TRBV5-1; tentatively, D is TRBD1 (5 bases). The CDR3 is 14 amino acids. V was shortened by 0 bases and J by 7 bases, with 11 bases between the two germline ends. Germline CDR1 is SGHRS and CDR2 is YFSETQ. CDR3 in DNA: TGCGCCAGCAGCTTGGGAGGGGAGGGCCAGCCCCAGCATTTT. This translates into CASSLGGEGQPQHF. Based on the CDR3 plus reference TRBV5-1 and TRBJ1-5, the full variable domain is KAGVTQTPRYLIKTRGQQVTLSCSPISGHRSVSWYQQTPGQGLQFLFEYFSETQRNKGNFPGRFSGRQFSNSRSEMNVSTLELGDSALYLCASSLGGEGQPQHFGDGTRLSIL.

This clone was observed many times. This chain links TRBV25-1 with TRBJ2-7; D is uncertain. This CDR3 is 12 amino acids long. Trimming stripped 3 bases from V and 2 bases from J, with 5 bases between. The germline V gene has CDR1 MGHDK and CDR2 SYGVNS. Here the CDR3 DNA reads TGTGCCAGCAGTGACATCCCCTACGAGCAGTACTTC. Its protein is CASSDIPYEQYF.

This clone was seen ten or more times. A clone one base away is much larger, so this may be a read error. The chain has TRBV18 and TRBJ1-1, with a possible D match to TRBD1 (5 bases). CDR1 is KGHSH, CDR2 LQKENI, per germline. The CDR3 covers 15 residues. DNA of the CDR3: TGTGCCAGCTCACCATTCAAGGGCTTGGACACTGAAGCTTCCTTT. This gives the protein CASSPFKGLDTEASF.

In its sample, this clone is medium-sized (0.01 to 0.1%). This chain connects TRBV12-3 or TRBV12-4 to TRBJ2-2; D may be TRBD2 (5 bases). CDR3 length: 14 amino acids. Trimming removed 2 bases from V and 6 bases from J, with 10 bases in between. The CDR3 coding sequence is TGTGCCAGCAGTTTACATGGGAGTCCCGGGGAGCTGTTTTTT. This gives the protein CASSLHGSPGELFF.

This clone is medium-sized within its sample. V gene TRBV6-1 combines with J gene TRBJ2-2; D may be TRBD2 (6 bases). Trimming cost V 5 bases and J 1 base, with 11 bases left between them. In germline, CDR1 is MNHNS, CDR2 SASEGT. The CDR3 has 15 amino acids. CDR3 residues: CASSSGSGNTGELFF. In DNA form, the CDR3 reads TGTGCCAGCAGTTCGGGTAGCGGGAACACCGGGGAGCTGTTTTTT.

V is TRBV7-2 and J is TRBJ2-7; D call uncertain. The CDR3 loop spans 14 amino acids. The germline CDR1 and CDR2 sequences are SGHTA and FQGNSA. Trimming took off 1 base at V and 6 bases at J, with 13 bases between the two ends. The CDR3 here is CASSLVFRISEQYF. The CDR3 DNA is TGTGCCAGCAGCTTAGTCTTCAGGATCTCCGAGCAGTACTTC.

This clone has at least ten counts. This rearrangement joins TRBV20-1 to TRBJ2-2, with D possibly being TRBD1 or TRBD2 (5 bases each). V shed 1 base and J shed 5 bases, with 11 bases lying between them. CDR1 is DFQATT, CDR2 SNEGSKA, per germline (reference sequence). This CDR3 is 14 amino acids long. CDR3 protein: CSARVGPGTGELFF. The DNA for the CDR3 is TGCAGTGCTAGAGTGGGGCCGGGGACCGGGGAGCTGTTTTTT.

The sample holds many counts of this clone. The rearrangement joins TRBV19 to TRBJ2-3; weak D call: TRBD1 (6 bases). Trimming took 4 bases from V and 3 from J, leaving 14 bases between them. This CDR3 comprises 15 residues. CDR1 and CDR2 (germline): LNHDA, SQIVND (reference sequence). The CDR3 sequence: CASSTEGVVTDTQYF. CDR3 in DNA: TGTGCCAGTAGTACCGAGGGGGTAGTAACAGATACGCAGTATTTT.

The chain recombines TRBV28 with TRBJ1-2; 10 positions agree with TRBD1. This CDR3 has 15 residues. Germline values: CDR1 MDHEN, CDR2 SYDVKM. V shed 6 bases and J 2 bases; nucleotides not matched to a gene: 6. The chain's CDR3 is CASRPTGGNNYGYTF. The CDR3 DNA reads TGTGCCAGCAGGCCGACAGGGGGCAACAACTATGGCTACACCTTC.